This is a list of T cell receptor beta chains from one sample in a study of human T cells and chemical hapten exposure. Via MiXCR, TCRdb re-called the RACE reads, giving one row per CDR3 protein. The sample consists of about 360,000 distinct CDR3 sequences, around 7% of them appearing once. Here the sequenced sample was whole blood, taken in connection with sensitization to the hapten diphenylcyclopropenone (DPC). These receptors were obtained from a woman between 18 and 29 years old with alopecia areata. Some clones in this sample may be carry-over from other donors' samples. CDR3s include the opening cysteine and the closing phenylalanine or tryptophan. The order of the fields is clone size, D gene, J gene, V gene, CDR3 protein, CDR3 DNA. A D gene is named only where the DNA matches it firmly. Size is omitted from some rows. Given values are once, few, many or a class for expanded clones.

>many|.|TRBJ2-3|TRBV29-1
CSGRGTDTQYF
TGCAGCGGGCGGGGTACAGATACGCAGTATTTT
>.|.|TRBJ1-1|TRBV20-1
CSARDPGLKAFF
TGCAGTGCTAGAGATCCTGGCCTGAAAGCTTTCTTT
>.|.|TRBJ2-7|TRBV5-5
CASSLDSFSYEQYF
TGTGCCAGCAGCTTGGACAGCTTTTCTTACGAGCAGTACTTC
>few|.|TRBJ2-3|TRBV5-4
CASTQGAASTDTQYF
TGTGCCAGCACCCAGGGAGCGGCCTCCACAGATACGCAGTATTTT
>few|.|TRBJ1-3|TRBV21-1
CASSPFSRGGARGNTIYF
TGTGCCAGCAGCCCTTTTTCCAGGGGGGGCGCTCGCGGAAACACCATATATTTT
>many|.|TRBJ2-7|TRBV4-3
CASSQDSRPGYEQYF
TGCGCCAGCAGCCAAGATAGTAGGCCAGGGTACGAGCAGTACTTC
>few|.|TRBJ2-7|TRBV6-5
CASSYSAPSLYEQYF
TGTGCCAGCAGTTACTCTGCCCCTAGTCTCTACGAGCAGTACTTC
>many|.|TRBJ2-5|TRBV7-2
CASSFITGGAETQYF
TGTGCCAGCAGCTTCATCACAGGGGGGGCAGAGACCCAGTACTTC
>.|TRBD1|TRBJ1-5|TRBV2
CASVGTDSNQPQHF
TGTGCCAGTGTCGGGACAGATAGCAATCAGCCCCAGCATTTT
>few|.|TRBJ1-2|TRBV20-1
CSAAIDRSYGYTF
TGCAGTGCTGCTATTGACAGATCTTATGGCTACACCTTC
>.|TRBD1|TRBJ1-3|TRBV7-8
CASSPSPTGPGTIYF
TGTGCCAGCAGCCCCTCCCCGACAGGGCCGGGCACCATATATTTT
>many|TRBD2|TRBJ2-5|TRBV7-8
CASSSRTSGEEETQYF
TGTGCCAGCAGCTCGAGGACTAGCGGGGAGGAAGAGACCCAGTACTTC
>.|.|TRBJ2-2|TRBV29-1
CSGWGSTGELFF
TGCAGCGGTTGGGGGTCAACCGGGGAGCTGTTTTTT
>few|TRBD1|TRBJ2-3|TRBV7-2
CASSLWTGVDTDTQYF
TGTGCCAGCAGCCTATGGACAGGGGTTGACACAGATACGCAGTATTTT
>few|.|TRBJ2-5|TRBV6-5
CASSAWGRETQYF
TGTGCCAGCAGTGCGTGGGGGCGAGAGACCCAGTACTTC
>.|.|TRBJ2-5|TRBV18
CASSPQGPGETQYF
TGTGCCAGCTCACCGCAAGGCCCCGGAGAGACCCAGTACTTC
>few|.|TRBJ1-3|TRBV6-2/TRBV6-3
CASSSPGRVVGNTIYF
TGTGCCAGCAGTTCTCCAGGGAGGGTGGTTGGAAACACCATATATTTT
>many|.|TRBJ2-5|TRBV27
CASSPEGETQYF
TGTGCCAGCAGTCCGGAAGGAGAGACCCAGTACTTC
>.|TRBD2|TRBJ2-3|TRBV12-3/TRBV12-4
CASSPPSGGARGTDTQYF
TGTGCCAGCAGCCCACCTAGCGGGGGGGCTCGGGGCACAGATACGCAGTATTTT
>few|.|TRBJ1-5|TRBV27
CASSFHRNQPQHF
TGTGCCAGCAGTTTCCACAGGAATCAGCCCCAGCATTTT
>.|TRBD1|TRBJ2-2|TRBV12-5
CASGFRTGTAWTGELFF
TGTGCTAGTGGTTTTCGGACCGGGACAGCCTGGACCGGGGAGCTGTTTTTT
>few|.|TRBJ2-7|TRBV11-1
CASSSTESSYEQYF
TGTGCCAGCAGTTCGACAGAAAGCTCCTACGAGCAGTACTTC
>.|.|TRBJ1-1|TRBV12-3/TRBV12-4
CASSHRSGPTEAFF
TGTGCCAGCAGCCACCGATCAGGGCCCACTGAAGCTTTCTTT
>few|.|TRBJ2-2|TRBV6-2/TRBV6-3
CASSYSIVGGHPNTGELFF
TGTGCCAGCAGTTACTCGATAGTCGGCGGACACCCGAACACCGGGGAGCTGTTTTTT
>.|TRBD1|TRBJ1-2|TRBV2
CASTASSGQHTGNTF
TGTGCCAGCACCGCCTCGTCGGGACAGCATACCGGCAACACCTTC
>.|TRBD1|TRBJ2-3|TRBV5-1
CASSLVTGAPTDTQYF
TGCGCCAGCAGCTTAGTCACAGGGGCGCCCACAGATACGCAGTATTTT
>many|.|TRBJ1-2|TRBV12-3/TRBV12-4
CASSLAFYTANYGYTF
TGTGCCAGCAGTTTAGCGTTTTACACGGCTAACTATGGCTACACCTTC
>many|.|TRBJ2-7|TRBV7-8
CASSLDREKQYF
TGTGCCAGCAGCTTGGACCGGGAAAAGCAGTACTTC
>.|.|TRBJ1-1|TRBV12-3/TRBV12-4
CASSFSDLNTEAFF
TGTGCCAGCAGTTTTAGTGACTTGAACACTGAAGCTTTCTTT
>many|TRBD1|TRBJ1-4|TRBV6-6
CASNSGQGATEKLFF
TGTGCCAGCAATTCAGGCCAGGGGGCGACGGAAAAACTGTTTTTT
>.|TRBD1|TRBJ2-7|TRBV5-1
CASSLQGTLVEQYF
TGCGCCAGCAGCCTACAGGGGACCCTAGTGGAGCAGTACTTC
>many|TRBD2|TRBJ2-3|TRBV4-2
CASSQDASGVSDTQYF
TGTGCCAGCAGCCAAGATGCCAGCGGGGTATCAGATACGCAGTATTTT
>few|.|TRBJ2-1|TRBV27
CASSFFSRQNEQFF
TGTGCCAGCAGTTTTTTCTCGAGGCAGAATGAGCAGTTCTTC
>few|.|TRBJ2-1|TRBV2
CASCPEAGGSYNEQFF
TGTGCCAGCTGCCCCGAAGCCGGGGGCTCCTACAATGAGCAGTTCTTC
>.|.|TRBJ1-1|TRBV7-8
CASSAKTVTTEAFF
TGTGCCAGCAGCGCGAAGACAGTAACCACTGAAGCTTTCTTT
>few|TRBD2|TRBJ2-1|TRBV6-5
CASSTAGSEQFF
TGTGCCAGCAGTACAGCGGGGTCTGAGCAGTTCTTC
>.|.|TRBJ1-4|TRBV11-2
CASSLQSTNEKLFF
TGTGCCAGCAGCTTGCAATCAACTAATGAAAAACTGTTTTTT
>.|.|TRBJ1-4|TRBV5-1
CASSRIKATNEKLFF
TGCGCCAGCAGCCGAATTAAGGCAACTAATGAAAAACTGTTTTTT
>.|.|TRBJ1-6|TRBV9
CASSVLGPTGRVPLHF
TGTGCCAGCAGCGTATTGGGCCCGACGGGAAGGGTTCCCCTCCACTTT
>many|TRBD2|TRBJ2-3|TRBV11-2
CASSRGTTLTDTQYF
TGTGCCAGCAGCCGCGGGACTACCCTTACAGATACGCAGTATTTT
>few|TRBD1|TRBJ1-2|TRBV20-1
CSAVEQGRANYGYTF
TGCAGTGCTGTTGAACAGGGGAGGGCTAACTATGGCTACACCTTC
>.|TRBD1|TRBJ1-6|TRBV15
CATSSGIRGYNSPLHF
TGTGCCACCAGCAGCGGGATCAGGGGGTATAATTCACCCCTCCACTTT
>.|.|TRBJ2-1|TRBV29-1
CSVEVEEGNEQFF
TGCAGCGTTGAAGTAGAGGAGGGGAATGAGCAGTTCTTC
>.|TRBD1|TRBJ2-1|TRBV25-1
CASSDDSGGNEQFF
TGTGCCAGCAGTGACGATTCAGGGGGCAATGAGCAGTTCTTC
>few|.|TRBJ2-1|TRBV7-2
CASSLAGSVNEQFF
TGTGCCAGCAGCTTAGCGGGGTCCGTCAATGAGCAGTTCTTC
>few|.|TRBJ2-3|TRBV4-3
CASSQGAGWSDTQYF
TGCGCCAGCAGCCAAGGTGCAGGGTGGTCAGATACGCAGTATTTT
>.|.|TRBJ2-1|TRBV3-1
CASSQGGDRFF
TGTGCCAGCAGCCAAGGAGGGGATCGGTTCTTC
>many|TRBD1|TRBJ2-3|TRBV20-1
CSARDGTGGTDTQYF
TGCAGTGCTAGAGATGGGACAGGTGGCACAGATACGCAGTATTTT
>few|TRBD1|TRBJ2-6|TRBV19
CASSRDRWSSGANVLTF
TGTGCCAGTAGTCGGGACAGGTGGAGCTCTGGGGCCAACGTCCTGACTTTC
>many|TRBD1|TRBJ1-3|TRBV29-1
CSVGQGAGGNTIYF
TGCAGCGTGGGACAGGGGGCCGGTGGAAACACCATATATTTT
>.|.|TRBJ1-4|TRBV20-1
CSAIGEGSPYQEKLFF
TGCAGTGCAATTGGGGAGGGTTCCCCCTACCAGGAAAAACTGTTTTTT
>many|TRBD2|TRBJ2-1|TRBV7-2
CASSFLAVINEQFF
TGTGCCAGCAGCTTCCTAGCGGTAATAAATGAGCAGTTCTTC
>.|TRBD2|TRBJ2-3|TRBV9
CASSVGGSAGNTDTQYF
TGTGCCAGCAGCGTAGGGGGCTCAGCGGGGAACACAGATACGCAGTATTTT
>many|TRBD1|TRBJ2-3|TRBV6-5
CASSPTGGLVSDTQYF
TGTGCCAGCAGTCCGACAGGGGGCCTGGTTTCGGATACGCAGTATTTT
>few|.|TRBJ1-1|TRBV5-1
CASRRGGSKAFF
TGCGCCAGCAGGAGGGGAGGGTCTAAAGCTTTCTTT
>.|TRBD2|TRBJ2-5|TRBV7-2
CASSLETLLAGGLVETQYF
TGTGCCAGCAGCTTAGAGACCCTACTAGCGGGGGGGCTGGTGGAGACCCAGTACTTC
>.|TRBD2|TRBJ2-7|TRBV4-1
CASSHVAGTGEQYF
TGCGCCAGCAGCCATGTAGCGGGGACGGGCGAGCAGTACTTC
>.|TRBD1|TRBJ1-4|TRBV7-2
CASSSRQGVGEKLFF
TGTGCCAGCAGCTCAAGGCAGGGGGTGGGAGAAAAACTGTTTTTT